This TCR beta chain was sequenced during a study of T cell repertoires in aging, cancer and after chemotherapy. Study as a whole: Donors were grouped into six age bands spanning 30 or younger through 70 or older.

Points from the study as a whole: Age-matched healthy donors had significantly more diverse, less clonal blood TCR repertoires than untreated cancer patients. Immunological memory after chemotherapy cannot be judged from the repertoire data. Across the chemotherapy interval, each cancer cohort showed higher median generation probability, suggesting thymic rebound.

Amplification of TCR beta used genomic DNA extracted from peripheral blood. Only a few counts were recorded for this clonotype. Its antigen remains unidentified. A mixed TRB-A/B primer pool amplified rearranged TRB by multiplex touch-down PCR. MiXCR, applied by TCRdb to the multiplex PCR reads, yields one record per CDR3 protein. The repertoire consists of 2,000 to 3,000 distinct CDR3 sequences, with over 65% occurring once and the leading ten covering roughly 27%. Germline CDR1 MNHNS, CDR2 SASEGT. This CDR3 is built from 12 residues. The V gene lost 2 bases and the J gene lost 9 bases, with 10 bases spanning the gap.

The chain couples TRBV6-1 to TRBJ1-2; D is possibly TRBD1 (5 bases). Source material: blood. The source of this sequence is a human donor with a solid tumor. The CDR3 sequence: CASSEPGGSYTF. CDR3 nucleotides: TGTGCCAGCAGTGAACCCGGGGGAAGCTACACCTTC.